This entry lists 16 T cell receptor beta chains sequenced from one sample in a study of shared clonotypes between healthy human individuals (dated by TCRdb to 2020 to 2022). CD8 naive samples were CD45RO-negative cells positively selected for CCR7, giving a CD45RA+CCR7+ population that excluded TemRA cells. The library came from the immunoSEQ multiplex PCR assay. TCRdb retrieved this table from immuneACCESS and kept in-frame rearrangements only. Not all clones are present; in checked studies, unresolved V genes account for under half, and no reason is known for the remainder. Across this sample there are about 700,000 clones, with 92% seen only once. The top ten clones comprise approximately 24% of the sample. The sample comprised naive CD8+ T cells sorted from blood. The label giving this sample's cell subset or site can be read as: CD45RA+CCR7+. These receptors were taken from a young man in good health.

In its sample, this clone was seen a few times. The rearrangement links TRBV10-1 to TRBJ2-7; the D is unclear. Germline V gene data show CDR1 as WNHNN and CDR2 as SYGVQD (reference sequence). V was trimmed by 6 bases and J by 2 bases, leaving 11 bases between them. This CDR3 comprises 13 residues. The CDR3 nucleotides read TGCGCCAGCAGCTTTGGATCGACCTACGAGCAGTACTTC. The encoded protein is CASSFGSTYEQYF.

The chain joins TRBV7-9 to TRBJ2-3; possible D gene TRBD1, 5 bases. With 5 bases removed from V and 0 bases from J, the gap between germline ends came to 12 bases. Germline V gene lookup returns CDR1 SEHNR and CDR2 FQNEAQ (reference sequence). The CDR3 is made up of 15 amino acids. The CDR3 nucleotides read TGTGCCAGCAGCCGCTGGGCAGGGAGCACAGATACGCAGTATTTT. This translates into CASSRWAGSTDTQYF.

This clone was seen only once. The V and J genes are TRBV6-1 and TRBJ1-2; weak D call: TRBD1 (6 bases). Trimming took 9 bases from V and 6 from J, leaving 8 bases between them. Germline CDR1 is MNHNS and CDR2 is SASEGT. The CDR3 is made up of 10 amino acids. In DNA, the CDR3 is TGTGCCAGTGACAGGCATGGCTACACCTTC. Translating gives CASDRHGYTF.

This chain's CDR3 is CASSLGNEKLFF. CDR3 nucleotides: TGTGCCAGCAGCTTAGGGAATGAAAAACTGTTTTTT. The chain couples TRBV7-2 to TRBJ1-4; D gene unclear. V gave up 1 base and J gave up 5 bases, with 2 bases separating them. Germline V CDR1 and CDR2: SGHTA, FQGNSA. CDR3 length: 12 residues.

The CDR3 DNA reads TGTGCCAGCAGCCCATTCTTGAAGGTAACGAGAGAGACCCAGTACTTC. It encodes CASSPFLKVTRETQYF. This sequence joins TRBV7-9 and TRBJ2-5; unclear D gene. The germline V and J ends were trimmed by 5 bases and 4 bases, with 20 bases remaining between them. Germline V gives CDR1 SEHNR, CDR2 FQNEAQ (reference sequence). The CDR3 covers 16 residues.

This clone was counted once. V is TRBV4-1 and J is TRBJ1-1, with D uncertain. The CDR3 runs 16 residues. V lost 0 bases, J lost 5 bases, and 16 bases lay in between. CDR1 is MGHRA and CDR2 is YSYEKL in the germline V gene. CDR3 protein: CASSQDFGQQETEAFF. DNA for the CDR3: TGCGCCAGCAGCCAAGATTTTGGCCAACAAGAGACTGAAGCTTTCTTT.

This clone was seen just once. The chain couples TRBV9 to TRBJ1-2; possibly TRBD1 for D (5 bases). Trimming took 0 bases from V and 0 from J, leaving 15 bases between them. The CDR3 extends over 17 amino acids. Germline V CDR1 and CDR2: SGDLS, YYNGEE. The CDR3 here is CASSVVEGLVANYGYTF. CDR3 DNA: TGTGCCAGCAGCGTAGTGGAGGGGCTCGTCGCTAACTATGGCTACACCTTC. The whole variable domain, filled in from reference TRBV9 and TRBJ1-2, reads DSGVTQTPKHLITATGQRVTLRCSPRSGDLSVYWYQQSLDQGLQFLIQYYNGEERAKGNILERFSAQQFPDLHSELNLSSLELGDSALYFCASSVVEGLVANYGYTFGSGTRLTVV.

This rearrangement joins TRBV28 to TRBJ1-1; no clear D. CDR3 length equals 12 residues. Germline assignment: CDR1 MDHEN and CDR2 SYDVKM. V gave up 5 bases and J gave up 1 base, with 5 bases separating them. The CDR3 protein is CASSRANTEAFF. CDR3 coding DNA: TGTGCCAGCAGTAGAGCGAACACTGAAGCTTTCTTT.

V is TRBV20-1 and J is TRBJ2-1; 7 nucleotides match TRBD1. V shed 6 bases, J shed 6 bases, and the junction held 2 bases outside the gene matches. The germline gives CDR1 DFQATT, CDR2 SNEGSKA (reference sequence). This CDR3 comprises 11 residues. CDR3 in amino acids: CSAGTVNEQFF. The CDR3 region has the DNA TGCAGTGCCGGGACAGTCAATGAGCAGTTCTTC.

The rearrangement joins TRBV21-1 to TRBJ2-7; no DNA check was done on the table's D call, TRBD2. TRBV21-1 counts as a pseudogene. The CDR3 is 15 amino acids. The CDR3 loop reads CASTPGSNGRFEQYF. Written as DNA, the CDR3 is TGTGCCAGCACCCCCGGCTCAAACGGGAGGTTCGAGCAGTACTTC.

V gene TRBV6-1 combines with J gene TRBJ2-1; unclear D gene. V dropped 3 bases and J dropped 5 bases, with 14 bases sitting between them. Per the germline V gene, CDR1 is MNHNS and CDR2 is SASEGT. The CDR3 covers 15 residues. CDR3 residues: CASSDWPPADNEQFF. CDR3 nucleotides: TGTGCCAGCAGTGACTGGCCCCCGGCAGACAATGAGCAGTTCTTC.

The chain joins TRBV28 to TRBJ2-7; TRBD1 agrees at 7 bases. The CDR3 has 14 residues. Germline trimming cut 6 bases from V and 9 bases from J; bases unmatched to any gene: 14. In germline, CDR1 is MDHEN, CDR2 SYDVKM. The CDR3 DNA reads TGTGCCAGCAGCACCGGGACAGACCTCCTCGGGCAGTACTTC. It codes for CASSTGTDLLGQYF.

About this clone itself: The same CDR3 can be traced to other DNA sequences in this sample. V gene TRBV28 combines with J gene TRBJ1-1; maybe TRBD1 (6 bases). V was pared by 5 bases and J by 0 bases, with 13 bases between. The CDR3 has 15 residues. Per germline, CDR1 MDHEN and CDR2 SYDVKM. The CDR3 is CASSPTRGMNTEAFF. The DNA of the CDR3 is TGTGCCAGCAGTCCCACCAGGGGAATGAACACTGAAGCTTTCTTT.

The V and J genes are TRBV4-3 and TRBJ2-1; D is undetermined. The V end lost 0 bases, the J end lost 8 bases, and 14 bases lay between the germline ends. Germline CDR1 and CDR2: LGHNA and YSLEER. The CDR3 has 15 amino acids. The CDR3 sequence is CASSQDSRTVDEQFF. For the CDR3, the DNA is TGCGCCAGCAGCCAAGATAGCCGCACAGTCGATGAGCAGTTCTTC.

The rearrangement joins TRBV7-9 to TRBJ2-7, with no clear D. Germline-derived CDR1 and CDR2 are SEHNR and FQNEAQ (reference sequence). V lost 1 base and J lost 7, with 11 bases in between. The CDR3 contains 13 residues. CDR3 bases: TGTGCCAGCAGCTTAGATGGTAGGGTTGAGCAGTACTTC. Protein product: CASSLDGRVEQYF.

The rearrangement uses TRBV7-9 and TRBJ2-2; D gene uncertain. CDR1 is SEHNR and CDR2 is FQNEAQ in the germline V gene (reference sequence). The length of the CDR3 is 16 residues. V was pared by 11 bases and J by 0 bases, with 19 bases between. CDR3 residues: CAPENAGDPNTGELFF. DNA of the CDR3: TGTGCCCCCGAGAACGCAGGAGATCCGAACACCGGGGAGCTGTTTTTT.